This T cell receptor (beta chain) was recovered during a study of T cell repertoires in ileal Crohn's disease. Across the whole study: Patients had a median 7.9-year disease duration, and over 30% were active smokers. Study observations and caveats: Mucosal expansions were suggested to be mainly CD8 T cells. Active smokers at surgery had more clonal expansions than non-smokers.

The germline V gene encodes CDR1 SGHTA and CDR2 FQGTGA. V lost 4 bases to trimming and J lost 3 bases; unmatched junction nucleotides: 6. The CDR3 contains 15 residues. Patients were adults with ileal or ileocolonic Crohn's disease needing resection. The assay was immunoSEQ multiplex PCR, and TCRdb's table has in-frame clones only and misses some. The sample carries about 14,000 clones, about 71% recorded once. This clone has just a few counts. Its antigen is undetermined. What was sequenced was ileal tissue. The J gene is TRBJ2-1, the V gene TRBV7-3; 7 nucleotides agree with TRBD1. This clonotype originated in an adult with Crohn's disease. The CDR3 DNA reads as TGTGCCAGCAGCTCGTCCGGGACAGACTACAATGAGCAGTTCTTC. It encodes CASSSSGTDYNEQFF.